These T cell receptor beta chains were read from a single sample in a study of blood T cell repertoires in COVID-19. Method: immunoSEQ multiplex PCR; TCRdb's copy keeps in-frame clones and lacks some. The sample yields under 85,000 clones, 88% seen once. Sequenced sample: peripheral blood. The receptors originated from a man aged 65 to 79 with acute or convalescent COVID-19. The CDR3 runs from the conserved cysteine through the conserved F or W. The D gene is left open where the match is weak. Not every row has a clone size; where given, it reads once, few, many or a size class.

d_call	v_call	j_call	clone_size	cdr3_length	cdr3_aa	cdr3_nt
NA	TRBV10-3	TRBJ2-5	NA	15	CAISPNRGGQETQYF	TGTGCCATCAGTCCCAACCGGGGAGGCCAAGAGACCCAGTACTTC
TRBD1	TRBV7-2	TRBJ2-7	NA	14	CASSPGQATPTQYF	TGTGCCAGCAGTCCGGGACAGGCGACACCCACGCAGTACTTC
TRBD1	TRBV29-1	TRBJ1-2	NA	12	CSHRTGGNGYTF	TGCAGTCACCGAACAGGGGGCAATGGCTACACCTTC
NA	TRBV5-5	TRBJ1-2	NA	11	CASSLGAGYTF	TGTGCCAGCAGCTTGGGGGCGGGCTACACCTTC
NA	TRBV6-5	TRBJ1-1	NA	15	CASSRGTPLNTEAFF	TGTGCCAGCAGTCGTGGGACACCTCTGAACACTGAAGCTTTCTTT
NA	TRBV5-1	TRBJ1-2	NA	14	CASSLGQGGYGYTF	TGCGCCAGCAGCTTGGGGCAGGGCGGTTATGGCTACACCTTC
TRBD2	TRBV11-2	TRBJ2-7	NA	18	CASSRTVPSGTSVYEQYF	TGTGCCAGCAGCCGAACAGTCCCATCCGGGACTAGTGTCTACGAGCAGTACTTC
TRBD2	TRBV6-5	TRBJ2-3	NA	14	CASSRAGVTDTQYF	TGTGCCAGCAGTCGTGCGGGGGTCACAGATACGCAGTATTTT
TRBD2	TRBV25-1	TRBJ2-2	NA	17	CASSDLAGGLGTGELFF	TGTGCCAGCAGTGACCTAGCGGGGGGGCTCGGGACCGGGGAGCTGTTTTTT
NA	TRBV29-1	TRBJ1-2	few	15	CSVEVGDTRIYGYTF	TGCAGCGTTGAAGTTGGGGACACCAGGATCTATGGCTACACCTTC
NA	TRBV10-3	TRBJ1-5	NA	15	CAISESGRGNQPQHF	TGTGCCATCAGTGAGTCAGGAAGGGGTAATCAGCCCCAGCATTTT
TRBD1	TRBV3-1/TRBV3-2	TRBJ1-6	NA	14	CASSQGQGNSPLHF	TGTGCCAGCAGCCAGGGACAGGGGAATTCACCCCTCCACTTT
NA	TRBV10-3	TRBJ2-2	NA	14	CAISRTALGGELFF	TGTGCCATCAGCCGGACAGCCCTGGGCGGGGAGCTGTTTTTT
NA	TRBV6-6	TRBJ1-5	NA	15	CASSRENRYNQAQHF	TGTGCCAGCAGCCGAGAAAACAGGTATAATCAGGCCCAGCATTTT
NA	TRBV10-3	TRBJ2-7	few	12	CAISESASWAYF	TGTGCCATCAGTGAGTCTGCCAGTTGGGCGTACTTC
NA	TRBV27	TRBJ2-7	NA	13	CASSLSGAYEQYF	TGTGCCAGCAGTTTATCAGGAGCCTACGAGCAGTACTTC
TRBD2	TRBV11-2	TRBJ2-5	NA	14	CASSAGGYQETQYF	TGTGCCAGCAGCGCGGGGGGGTACCAAGAGACCCAGTACTTC
NA	TRBV2	TRBJ2-2	NA	13	CASIAEVTGELFF	TGTGCCAGCATCGCCGAGGTCACCGGGGAGCTGTTTTTT
TRBD2	TRBV12-3/TRBV12-4	TRBJ2-1	NA	11	CASGGGNEQFF	TGTGCCAGCGGCGGGGGCAATGAGCAGTTCTTC
NA	TRBV12-3/TRBV12-4	TRBJ2-1	NA	12	CASSLFAGEQFF	TGTGCCAGCAGTTTATTTGCGGGGGAGCAGTTCTTC
NA	TRBV30	TRBJ1-1	NA	14	CAWSTRGKYTEAFF	TGTGCCTGGAGTACTCGGGGGAAGTACACTGAAGCTTTCTTT
TRBD1	TRBV2	TRBJ2-1	NA	16	CASSKRPGQIYNEQFF	TGTGCCAGCAGTAAACGACCGGGACAGATCTACAATGAGCAGTTCTTC
TRBD2	TRBV7-9	TRBJ2-1	NA	16	CASSPLRSGRPDEQFF	TGTGCCAGCAGCCCTCTGCGTAGCGGGAGACCCGATGAGCAGTTCTTC
NA	TRBV7-9	TRBJ1-5	NA	14	CASSLEGGSQPQHF	TGTGCCAGCAGCTTAGAAGGGGGATCTCAGCCCCAGCATTTT
NA	TRBV21-1	TRBJ1-1	few	17	CASSFPTRQLMNTEAFF	TGTGCCAGCAGCTTCCCGACCCGACAGCTAATGAACACTGAAGCTTTCTTT
TRBD1	TRBV30	TRBJ1-1	NA	13	CAWNGQGGTEAFF	TGTGCCTGGAATGGACAGGGAGGCACTGAAGCTTTCTTT
NA	TRBV9	TRBJ2-2	few	14	CASRSDRNTGELFF	TGTGCCAGCAGATCAGACAGGAACACCGGGGAGCTGTTTTTT
TRBD2	TRBV2	TRBJ2-4	NA	15	CASSEAREGKNIQYF	TGTGCCAGCAGTGAAGCCCGGGAGGGCAAAAACATTCAGTACTTC